One TCR beta chain is described in this entry. The CDR3 runs to 17 residues. Germline V gives CDR1 LGHDT, CDR2 YNNKEL (reference sequence). V was pared by 0 bases and J by 7 bases, with 7 bases of the junction left unmatched. The source of the sample is a study of T cell responses to AZD1222 COVID-19 vaccine. TCRdb's copy holds only in-frame clones and misses some; the assay was immunoSEQ multiplex PCR. Of more than 95,000 clones listed, approximately 87% are singletons. V is TRBV3-1 (or the pseudogene TRBV3-2) and J is TRBJ1-6, with 9 positions matching TRBD1. The clonotype comes from an adult in good health. Sequenced here: peripheral blood, sampled on day 0 of AZD1222 vaccination. The chain's CDR3 is CASSQETGGLGNSPLHF. As DNA, the CDR3 is TGTGCCAGCAGCCAAGAGACAGGGGGGCTTGGGAATTCACCCCTCCACTTT.